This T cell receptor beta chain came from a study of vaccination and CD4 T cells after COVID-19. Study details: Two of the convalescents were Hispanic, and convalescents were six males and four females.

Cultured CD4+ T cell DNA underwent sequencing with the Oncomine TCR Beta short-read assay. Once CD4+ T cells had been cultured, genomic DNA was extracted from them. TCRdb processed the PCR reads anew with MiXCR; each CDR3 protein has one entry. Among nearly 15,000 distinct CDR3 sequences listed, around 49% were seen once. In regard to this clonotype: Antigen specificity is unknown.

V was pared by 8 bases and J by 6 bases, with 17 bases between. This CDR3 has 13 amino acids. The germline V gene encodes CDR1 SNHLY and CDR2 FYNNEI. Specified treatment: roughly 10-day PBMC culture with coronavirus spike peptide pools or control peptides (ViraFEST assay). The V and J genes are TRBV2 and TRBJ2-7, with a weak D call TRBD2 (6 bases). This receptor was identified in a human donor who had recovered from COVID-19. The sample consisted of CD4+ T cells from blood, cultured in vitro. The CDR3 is CASSRLDGGEQYF. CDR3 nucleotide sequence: TGTGCCAGCTCTCGTCTCGACGGGGGCGAGCAGTACTTC.